One and the same sample provided the 21 T cell receptor beta chains below, sequenced in a study of blood T cell repertoires in COVID-19. The data were produced by immunoSEQ multiplex PCR, yet TCRdb's version contains in-frame clones alone and is incomplete. The table includes 150,000 to 200,000 clones, around 74% detected once. What was sequenced was peripheral blood. Receptors originate from a woman older than 75 with acute or convalescent COVID-19.

This clone has just a few counts. The chain is built from TRBV7-6 and TRBJ1-6, with TRBD1 identical over 8 bases. The CDR3 covers 13 residues. From germline, CDR1 is SGHVS and CDR2 FNYEAQ. The V gene end was trimmed by 8 bases and the J gene end by 7 bases; junction bases not matched to a gene: 4. This chain's CDR3 is CASGGQENSPLHF. Here the CDR3 DNA reads TGTGCCAGCGGGGGACAGGAGAATTCACCCCTCCACTTT.

The chain combines TRBV5-1 with TRBJ2-1; D unresolved. This CDR3 has 14 amino acids. V lost 1 base, J lost 6 bases, and 11 bases lay in between. Germline lookup yields CDR1 SGHRS and CDR2 YFSETQ. CDR3 nucleotides: TGCGCCAGCAGCTTGAACAGTCCGATCAATGAGCAGTTCTTC. Protein product: CASSLNSPINEQFF.

The chain links TRBV28 to TRBJ1-4, with TRBD1 identical over 11 bases. The CDR3 consists of 16 residues. Germline values: CDR1 MDHEN, CDR2 SYDVKM. J gave up 4 bases and V 6 bases, and 7 bases lay outside the gene matches. The CDR3, as DNA: TGTGCCAGCAGAAGAGGACAGGGGGCTATTAATGAAAAACTGTTTTTT. Its translation is CASRRGQGAINEKLFF.

The chain recombines TRBV18 with TRBJ2-7, with 9 bases fitting TRBD1. This CDR3 has 15 amino acids. Germline V gene data show CDR1 as KGHSH and CDR2 as LQKENI. Germline trimming cut 0 bases from V and 5 bases from J; bases unmatched to any gene: 5. CDR3 amino acids: CASSPPGTGIHEQYF. As DNA, the CDR3 is TGTGCCAGCTCACCACCCGGGACAGGGATCCACGAGCAGTACTTC.

J is TRBJ2-2 and V is TRBV6-5; 7 bases align to TRBD1. The CDR3 has 15 amino acids. The J segment lost 2 bases and the V segment lost 6 bases, leaving 6 bases of the junction unmatched. CDR1 MNHEY and CDR2 SVGAGI come from the germline V gene. DNA for the CDR3: TGTGCCAGCAGGGCGACAGGGTCAAACACCGGGGAGCTGTTTTTT. It is translated as CASRATGSNTGELFF.

The chain joins TRBV19 to TRBJ1-5; possibly TRBD1 for D (6 bases). This CDR3 spans 17 amino acids. CDR1 is LNHDA and CDR2 is SQIVND in the germline V gene (reference sequence). V shed 7 bases and J shed 0 bases, with 19 bases lying between them. The chain's CDR3 is CASTLSQGINSNQPQHF. In DNA, the CDR3 is TGTGCCAGTACCCTGAGTCAGGGGATTAATAGCAATCAGCCCCAGCATTTT.

The V and J genes are TRBV28 and TRBJ1-1, with 8 bases lining up with TRBD1. After removal of 7 bases from V and 5 bases from J, the junction contained 12 bases not matched to a gene. Germline V CDR1 and CDR2: MDHEN, SYDVKM. The CDR3 has 15 residues. The CDR3 is CASTSAGGVRTEAFF. The DNA for the CDR3 is TGTGCCAGCACCTCGGCAGGGGGCGTGCGGACTGAAGCTTTCTTT.

The genes are TRBV14 and TRBJ2-5; D gene uncertain. CDR3 length: 14 amino acids. Germline loops: CDR1 SGHDN, CDR2 FVKESK. V gave up 2 bases and J gave up 4 bases, with 11 bases separating them. CDR3 sequence reads: CASSQQLGSETQYF. DNA for the CDR3: TGTGCCAGCAGCCAACAGCTAGGCTCAGAGACCCAGTACTTC.

The V gene is TRBV28, the J gene TRBJ2-1; 8 nucleotides line up with TRBD2. CDR3 length: 13 amino acids. V was pared by 4 bases and J by 12 bases, with 8 bases of the junction left unmatched. The V gene's germline CDR1 is MDHEN and CDR2 SYDVKM. CDR3 sequence (DNA): TGTGCCAGCAGTTCCCCGGGACTAGACGCGCAGTTCTTC. It encodes CASSSPGLDAQFF.

The chain uses TRBV10-3 and TRBJ1-2, with 8 bases aligning to TRBD1. The germline V gene has CDR1 ENHRY and CDR2 SYGVKD. The CDR3 totals 15 residues. Trimming removed 0 bases from V and 7 bases from J; junction bases left unmatched: 7. The CDR3 protein is CAISESAGGVFGYTF. The CDR3 bases are TGTGCCATCAGTGAGTCGGCAGGGGGCGTTTTTGGCTACACCTTC.

This clone was counted a few times. The chain links TRBV7-9 to TRBJ1-6; perhaps TRBD1 as D (6 bases). From germline, CDR1 is SEHNR and CDR2 FQNEAQ (reference sequence). Trimming took off 3 bases at V and 7 bases at J, with 13 bases between the two ends. The CDR3 has 15 residues. The CDR3 is CASSLLGGANSPLHF. The DNA for the CDR3 is TGTGCCAGCAGCTTGTTAGGGGGAGCAAATTCACCCCTCCACTTT.

J is TRBJ2-1 and V is TRBV5-6; 9 bases line up with TRBD2. This CDR3 comprises 16 residues. Germline CDR1 is SGHDT and CDR2 is YYEEEE. V dropped 1 base and J dropped 2; count of bases not matched to a gene: 4. The CDR3 nucleotides are TGTGCCAGCAGCTTGAGTCCTAGCGGGACCTACAATGAGCAGTTCTTC. Its translation is CASSLSPSGTYNEQFF.

The sample holds a few counts of this clone. The V gene is TRBV4-3, the J gene TRBJ2-7; D is possibly TRBD2 (5 bases). The CDR3 has 13 amino acids. V lost 3 bases and J lost 5, with 11 bases in between. Per the germline V gene, CDR1 is LGHNA and CDR2 is YSLEER. The CDR3 region is CASSQSGEDEQYF. The CDR3 DNA reads as TGCGCCAGCAGCCAGAGCGGAGAAGACGAGCAGTACTTC.

The J gene is TRBJ1-4, the V gene TRBV24-1; no reliable D call. The CDR3 sequence is 13 residues long. Germline lookup yields CDR1 KGHDR and CDR2 SFDVKD. Trimming stripped 6 bases from V and 8 bases from J, with 12 bases between. CDR3 region: CATSTTPSEKLFF. CDR3 nucleotide sequence: TGTGCCACCAGTACTACCCCCTCAGAAAAACTGTTTTTT.

This clone has just one count. This chain joins TRBV5-5 and TRBJ2-5; D remains unclear. This CDR3 spans 14 amino acids. Between the trimmed V and J ends, which lost 4 bases and 1 base, there was a span of 11 bases. CDR1 and CDR2 (germline): SGHKS, YYEKEE (reference sequence). This chain's CDR3 is CASSLGATQETQYF. The DNA of the CDR3 is TGTGCCAGCAGCCTAGGTGCGACCCAAGAGACCCAGTACTTC.

Remarks on this clone: This sample also contains other DNA sequences that code for the same CDR3. This sequence joins TRBV19 and TRBJ1-1, with D unresolved. CDR3 length equals 13 residues. Deletions cut 7 bases from V and 1 base from J, with 10 bases between. Looked up from germline, CDR1 is LNHDA and CDR2 is SQIVND (reference sequence). The DNA for the CDR3 is TGTGCCAGTACCCTGTCCGGGAACACTGAAGCTTTCTTT. As protein: CASTLSGNTEAFF.

The V and J genes are TRBV19 and TRBJ2-3; TRBD2 agrees at 11 bases. Trimming at V came to 3 bases and at J to 6 bases, leaving 5 bases not matched to a gene. The CDR3 has 15 residues. CDR1 is LNHDA and CDR2 is SQIVND in the germline V gene (reference sequence). The DNA of the CDR3 is TGTGCCAGTAGTATTCAGGCTAGCGGGAGGGATACGCAGTATTTT. Its translation: CASSIQASGRDTQYF.

The genes are TRBV7-9 and TRBJ2-7; no clear D. The V gene lost 1 base and the J gene lost 3 bases, with 13 bases spanning the gap. The germline CDR1 and CDR2 sequences are SEHNR and FQNEAQ (reference sequence). The CDR3 length is 15 residues. The CDR3, as DNA: TGTGCCAGCAGCTTAGTTGGGCAGAGTCTCTACGAGCAGTACTTC. This gives the protein CASSLVGQSLYEQYF.

The CDR3 sequence: CASSLGLRQGQNLNQPQHF. The DNA for the CDR3 is TGTGCCAGCAGCTTAGGCCTGAGACAGGGGCAGAACTTGAATCAGCCCCAGCATTTT. This chain uses TRBV7-9 with TRBJ1-5; 8 nucleotides line up with TRBD1. Germline V gene lookup returns CDR1 SEHNR and CDR2 FQNEAQ (reference sequence). V lost 1 base and J lost 4; bases outside the gene matches: 15. The CDR3 sequence is 19 residues long.

This chain connects TRBV7-8 to TRBJ2-2, with D possibly being TRBD1 (6 bases). The CDR3 has 15 residues. Germline assignment: CDR1 SGHVS and CDR2 FQNEAQ. Trimming took off 1 base at V and 4 bases at J, with 10 bases between the two ends. The chain's CDR3 is CASSLDRVGTGELFF. The CDR3 bases are TGTGCCAGCAGCTTAGACAGGGTGGGCACCGGGGAGCTGTTTTTT.

This CDR3 reads CASSAGTSVVEQFF. CDR3 bases: TGTGCCAGCAGTGCGGGGACTAGCGTGGTTGAGCAGTTCTTC. V and J are TRBV6-2 or TRBV6-3 and TRBJ2-1; TRBD2 matches 10 bases. The CDR3 loop spans 14 amino acids. V lost 5 bases to trimming and J lost 9 bases; unmatched junction nucleotides: 7. Germline V CDR1 and CDR2: MNHEY, SVGEGT.